The TCR beta chain described here comes from a study of shared clonotypes between healthy human individuals. Deep level was the assay's run setting. Sequenced by immunoSEQ multiplex PCR; TCRdb stores in-frame clones only, minus some. The data contain under 1,100,000 clones, around 76% of them singletons. Trimming removed 2 bases at V and 4 bases at J, with 11 bases between. The germline CDR1 and CDR2 sequences are SGHTA and FQGNSA. CDR3 length: 14 amino acids. This chain connects TRBV7-2 to TRBJ1-2; TRBD1 might be the D (6 bases). Sequenced material: memory CD4+ T cells sorted from blood. The subset: CD45RA-negative fraction. The clonotype comes from a man aged 18 to 29 in good health. CDR3 loop: CASSLMGAVYGYTF. Written as DNA, the CDR3 is TGTGCCAGCAGCTTAATGGGGGCGGTCTATGGCTACACCTTC.